This record looks at one T cell receptor beta chain sequence and its context. How the authors handled the data: It was from reference gene primer amplification that nucleated cell counts were estimated. TCRdb's table, derived via immunoSEQ multiplex PCR, lists solely in-frame clones and lacks some. D and trimming were read from the DNA, whereas the V and J calls and clone size are those reported in that table. The sample records 270,000 or so clones, 85% to 90% being singletons. The sample is drawn from a study of blood T cell repertoires in COVID-19. At the level of the study: PBMCs, B-cell-depleted T cells, or T cells provided the cDNA or gDNA that made up the material.

Sample: peripheral blood. This sequence was found in a woman in her 30s with COVID-19, enrolled during active disease.

The CDR3 protein is CAISEWGTDSHYEQYF. Here the CDR3 DNA reads TGTGCCATCAGTGAGTGGGGGACAGACAGCCACTACGAGCAGTACTTC. The V gene is TRBV10-3, the J gene TRBJ2-7, with 7 bases matching TRBD1. The CDR3 has 16 amino acids. With 1 base clipped from V and 3 bases from J, the junction kept 9 bases outside the gene matches. Germline loops: CDR1 ENHRY, CDR2 SYGVKD.